The clone carrying this T cell receptor (beta chain) showed up just a few times. Its antigen is not known. This specimen comes from a study of cytomegalovirus exposure and HLA in healthy donors. Study-level background: As an earlier analysis found, 150 million to 200 million T cells yielded about 120 million unique TCR beta sequences. Study observations and caveats: Earlier results showed most TCR beta V segments being productive about 90% or about 30% of the time. Serostatus for CMV was the only available immune exposure information.

Trimming left V 4 bases short and J 5 bases short, with 12 bases between. The CDR3 extends over 14 amino acids. Germline V gene data show CDR1 as LGHNA and CDR2 as YNFKEQ. PCR amplification relied on 60 Vbeta primers (plus 13 Jbeta primers). The assay was immunoSEQ multiplex PCR, and TCRdb's table has in-frame clones only and misses some. The sample consists of roughly 100,000 clones, roughly four fifths of them appearing once. Donors were nominally healthy when sampled, though unrecorded immune exposures were likely. The sequence was obtained from a man aged 45-60 years in good health and CMV-seronegative. This chain uses TRBV4-2 with TRBJ2-4; D gene unclear. Sequenced: PBMCs. CDR3 sequence reads: CASSLDIVQNIQYF. CDR3 DNA: TGTGCCAGCAGCCTCGACATAGTTCAAAACATTCAGTACTTC.